This T cell receptor (beta chain) was captured by sequencing in a study of T cell responses to AZD1222 COVID-19 vaccine. Germline V gene data show CDR1 as SEHNR and CDR2 as FQNEAQ (reference sequence). CDR3 size: 14 residues. The V end lost 11 bases, the J end lost 1 base, and 17 bases lay between the germline ends. In the case of this clone: As yet, its antigen is unknown.

Study-level findings and limits: Without day 14 samples, only post-peak T cell repertoires were studied. Clonal diversity may have been underestimated in mostly white British donors.

Sequencing was performed with immunoSEQ multiplex PCR; in TCRdb, only in-frame clones are kept and a portion is missing. The data show roughly 150,000 clones, with 94% seen just once and approximately 4.8% held by the top ten. The V gene is TRBV7-9, the J gene TRBJ2-5, with D unresolved. Sequencing used peripheral blood, obtained 28 days after the second AZD1222 dose. This clonotype originated in an adult who received the AZD1222 COVID-19 vaccine. The CDR3 coding sequence is TGTGCCGAGGCCTTCGGGCTCAGCCAAGAGACCCAGTACTTC. This gives the protein CAEAFGLSQETQYF.